This T cell receptor (beta chain) was sequenced in a study of blood T cell repertoires in COVID-19. Study details: Material from acute and convalescent COVID-19 was sourced from the United States, Italy and Spain.

The method was immunoSEQ multiplex PCR; TCRdb's version includes in-frame clones alone and lacks a portion of them. This table holds 100,000 to 150,000 clones, 77% found once. This CDR3 contains 15 residues. V gave up 2 bases and J gave up 5 bases, with 17 bases separating them. Germline loops: CDR1 SGHRS, CDR2 YFSETQ. The origin of this receptor is a human donor in a cohort sampled during active COVID-19. The sequenced sample was peripheral blood. The chain recombines TRBV5-1 with TRBJ2-7; tentative D call: TRBD2 (6 bases). CDR3 coding DNA: TGCGCCAGCAGCTTAGGCGACGGGGGTACGGACGAGCAGTACTTC. As protein: CASSLGDGGTDEQYF.